These 3 T cell receptor beta chains share one sample of origin, sequenced in a study of blood T cell repertoires in COVID-19. Sequencing was performed with immunoSEQ multiplex PCR; in TCRdb, only in-frame clones are kept and a portion is missing. Here the sample spans about 210,000 clones, around 81% being singletons. Sequenced: PBMCs or T cells enriched from blood (not recorded which). These receptors originate from a woman between 50 and 59 years old with acute COVID-19.

The chain employs TRBV6-2 or TRBV6-3 and TRBJ1-3, with D uncertain. Germline CDR1 reads MNHEY; CDR2 reads SVGEGT. V dropped 0 bases and J dropped 4 bases, with 13 bases sitting between them. CDR3 length equals 16 residues. In DNA form, the CDR3 reads TGTGCCAGCAGTTACTCGACACGCTCTCTGGGAAACACCATATATTTT. Encoded protein: CASSYSTRSLGNTIYF.

This clone is a singleton in its sample. The genes are TRBV3-1 (or the pseudogene TRBV3-2) and TRBJ2-3; TRBD2 aligns across 8 bases. This CDR3 is 19 amino acids long. Looked up from germline, CDR1 is LGHDT and CDR2 is YNNKEL (reference sequence). V lost 6 bases and J lost 4; bases outside the gene matches: 21. The CDR3 protein is CASRLRGGDPFGWADTQYF. The CDR3 DNA sequence: TGTGCCAGCAGACTACGGGGGGGCGATCCCTTCGGTTGGGCAGATACGCAGTATTTT.

This chain uses TRBV5-5 with TRBJ1-5; D not resolved. This CDR3 is built from 12 residues. In germline, CDR1 is SGHKS, CDR2 YYEKEE (reference sequence). With 4 bases removed from V and 3 bases from J, the gap between germline ends came to 5 bases. DNA for the CDR3: TGTGCCAGCAGCAATCTCAATCAGCCCCAGCATTTT. It yields the protein CASSNLNQPQHF.